Below are 19 T cell receptor beta chains sequenced from a single sample in a study of shared clonotypes between healthy human individuals. As defined, naive CD8 cells were CD45RO-negative and positively selected for CCR7, with terminally differentiated effector memory CD45RA+ cells excluded. The table came from immunoSEQ multiplex PCR; TCRdb's copy has only in-frame clones and leaves some out. This table holds millions of clones, roughly 94% found once. The sample was naive CD8+ T cells sorted from blood. These TCRs come from a man aged 18 to 29 in good health.

This clone has only a few counts. In the same sample, other DNA sequences code for this CDR3. The chain is built from TRBV6-5 and TRBJ1-5; no reliable D call. Trimming cost V 0 bases and J 6 bases, with 6 bases left between them. CDR3 length equals 13 residues. CDR1 is MNHEY, CDR2 SVGAGI, per germline. CDR3: CASSYSSVQPQHF. For the CDR3, the DNA is TGTGCCAGCAGTTACTCTTCCGTTCAGCCCCAGCATTTT.

This clone was seen a single time. V is TRBV13 and J is TRBJ2-7, with D possibly TRBD1 on 6 matching bases. The length of the CDR3 is 14 residues. CDR1 and CDR2 from the germline V gene are PRHDT and FYEKMQ (reference sequence). With 4 bases removed from V and 6 bases from J, the gap between germline ends came to 16 bases. In nucleotides, the CDR3 is TGTGCCAGCAGCTCCAGGGGCCCCAACTCCGAGCAGTACTTC. It translates to CASSSRGPNSEQYF. Filled out from reference TRBV13 and TRBJ2-7, the complete variable domain reads AAGVIQSPRHLIKEKRETATLKCYPIPRHDTVYWYQQGPGQDPQFLISFYEKMQSDKGSIPDRFSAQQFSDYHSELNMSSLELGDSALYFCASSSRGPNSEQYFGPGTRLTVT.

This clone was counted once. The same CDR3 also results from other DNA sequences found in this sample. The chain employs TRBV13 and TRBJ2-5; a weak D match, TRBD1 (5 bases). V was cut by 3 bases and J by 5 bases, with 7 bases left in between. Germline V gene sequence: CDR1 PRHDT, CDR2 FYEKMQ (reference sequence). The CDR3 totals 12 residues. The CDR3: CASSLGLETQYF. The CDR3 DNA reads TGTGCCAGCAGCTTGGGGCTGGAGACCCAGTACTTC.

The genes are TRBV27 and TRBJ2-7; D is uncertain. With 5 bases removed from V and 0 bases from J, the gap between germline ends came to 14 bases. The germline CDR1 and CDR2 sequences are MNHEY and SMNVEV (reference sequence). This CDR3 is built from 15 residues. As DNA, the CDR3 is TGTGCCAGCAGTAGAGGCCCCACGGCCTCCTACGAGCAGTACTTC. It encodes CASSRGPTASYEQYF.

In nucleotides, the CDR3 is TGTGCCAGAAGCTTGTTCCGGACAGGGGGCTACAATGAGCAGTTCTTC. It codes for CARSLFRTGGYNEQFF. This sequence joins TRBV5-3 and TRBJ2-1; 10 bases map to TRBD1. TRBV5-3 is given ORF status, its function remaining uncertain. Losses at the gene ends were 1 base for V and 3 bases for J; bases not matched to a gene: 4. This CDR3 has 16 amino acids.

On this clone: Distinct nucleotide sequences in the sample also encode this CDR3. V is TRBV5-1 and J is TRBJ2-7, with D possibly being TRBD1 or TRBD2 (5 bases each). The CDR3 extends over 14 amino acids. Germline CDR1 is SGHRS and CDR2 is YFSETQ. The V gene lost 0 bases and the J gene lost 2 bases, with 9 bases spanning the gap. DNA of the CDR3: TGCGCCAGCAGCTTGGGTTCGGGGCCCTACGAGCAGTACTTC. Translating it yields CASSLGSGPYEQYF.

The chain has TRBV4-1 and TRBJ2-3; 9 positions agree with TRBD2. Germline assignment: CDR1 MGHRA and CDR2 YSYEKL. The CDR3 spans 17 residues. Unmatched junction bases numbered 14, after V lost 5 bases and J lost 5 bases. CDR3 nucleotides: TGCGCCAGCAGCACCCCCCCCGCGGGAGGGCCAATAGATACGCAGTATTTT. Translation: CASSTPPAGGPIDTQYF.

DNA of the CDR3: TGTGCCAGCAGTTCCCAGGGGGGGACTAATGAAAAACTGTTTTTT. This sequence encodes CASSSQGGTNEKLFF. The chain recombines TRBV28 with TRBJ1-4; TRBD1 matches 7 bases. V lost 4 bases to trimming and J lost 2 bases; unmatched junction nucleotides: 4. CDR3 size: 15 residues. Germline V gene data show CDR1 as MDHEN and CDR2 as SYDVKM. Full variable domain (remainder filled in from reference TRBV28 and TRBJ1-4): DVKVTQSSRYLVKRTGEKVFLECVQDMDHENMFWYRQDPGLGLRLIYFSYDVKMKEKGDIPEGYSVSREKKERFSLILESASTNQTSMYLCASSSQGGTNEKLFFGSGTQLSVL.

The chain couples TRBV19 to TRBJ2-7; TRBD1 agrees at 11 bases. V was clipped by 5 bases and J by 2 bases; unmatched bases: 5. Germline V CDR1 and CDR2: LNHDA, SQIVND (reference sequence). CDR3 length: 15 residues. CDR3 residues: CASSWSGQGAYEQYF. Written as DNA, the CDR3 is TGTGCCAGTAGTTGGTCGGGACAGGGGGCCTACGAGCAGTACTTC.

Concerning this clone: The same CDR3 can be traced to other DNA sequences in this sample. The chain links TRBV7-6 to TRBJ2-2; D is unresolved. CDR1 and CDR2 (germline): SGHVS, FNYEAQ. Trimming shortened V by 1 base and J by 3 bases, and 3 bases separated the two germline ends. This CDR3 has 13 amino acids. The CDR3 nucleotides are TGTGCCAGCAGCTTAGGAGACACCGGGGAGCTGTTTTTT. It specifies CASSLGDTGELFF.

Of note for this clone: Other DNA sequences of this sample code for an identical CDR3. The chain combines TRBV2 with TRBJ2-2; no clear D. The V gene's germline CDR1 is SNHLY and CDR2 FYNNEI. This CDR3 contains 13 residues. V was trimmed by 0 bases and J by 5 bases, leaving 4 bases between them. CDR3 amino acids: CASSEALTGELFF. The CDR3 bases are TGTGCCAGCAGTGAAGCATTAACCGGGGAGCTGTTTTTT.

Comments on this clone: Other nucleotide sequences in the sample specify the same CDR3. The rearrangement joins TRBV4-1 to TRBJ1-5; the D is unclear. This CDR3 has 14 amino acids. Germline assignment: CDR1 MGHRA and CDR2 YSYEKL. Trimming removed 1 base at V and 1 base at J, with 5 bases between. The CDR3 region has the DNA TGCGCCAGCAGCCAAGGACTGAGCAATCAGCCCCAGCATTTT. Translating gives CASSQGLSNQPQHF.

V usage is TRBV5-4 and J usage is TRBJ1-3; TRBD1 aligns across 9 bases. V gave up 0 bases and J gave up 2 bases; unmatched junction bases: 0. The germline gives CDR1 SGHNT, CDR2 YYREEE (reference sequence). CDR3 size: 15 residues. CDR3 amino acids: CASSLGQGAGNTIYF. The CDR3 bases are TGTGCCAGCAGCTTGGGACAGGGGGCTGGAAACACCATATATTTT.

The chain uses TRBV11-2 and TRBJ2-7, with 10 bases fitting TRBD1. Germline assignment: CDR1 SGHAT and CDR2 FQNNGV. This CDR3 has 16 amino acids. Trimming at V came to 5 bases and at J to 2 bases, leaving 9 bases not matched to a gene. The CDR3 loop is CASSGAMTGGTYEQYF. CDR3 in DNA: TGTGCCAGCAGCGGAGCGATGACAGGGGGCACCTACGAGCAGTACTTC.

The chain uses TRBV4-3 and TRBJ1-4, with D unclear. CDR3 length equals 15 residues. The germline V gene encodes CDR1 LGHNA and CDR2 YSLEER. The germline V and J ends were trimmed by 0 bases and 1 base, with 6 bases remaining between them. CDR3 DNA sequence: TGCGCCAGCAGCCAAGATCTGGGAACTAATGAAAAACTGTTTTTT. Translation: CASSQDLGTNEKLFF.

The V call is TRBV11-2, the J call TRBJ2-3; D possibly corresponds to TRBD2 (5 bases). The germline gives CDR1 SGHAT, CDR2 FQNNGV. The CDR3 length is 18 residues. The V and J ends lost 4 bases and 2 bases respectively, with 22 bases between them. The CDR3 sequence is CASSSYPREGLLTDTQYF. The CDR3 DNA sequence: TGTGCCAGCAGCTCCTACCCCCGCGAGGGCCTTCTCACAGATACGCAGTATTTT.

This clone was detected only once. The J gene is TRBJ2-7, the V gene TRBV11-2; no clear D. The CDR3 contains 12 residues. Germline-derived CDR1 and CDR2 are SGHAT and FQNNGV. V lost 6 bases and J lost 6, with 12 bases in between. The CDR3 bases are TGTGCCAGCAGGGGCCTACAGACCGAGCAGTACTTC. Translating it yields CASRGLQTEQYF.

The genes are TRBV9 and TRBJ2-5; no clear D gene. Germline V lookup: CDR1 SGDLS, CDR2 YYNGEE. The CDR3 totals 14 residues. Trimming pared 0 bases from V and 5 bases from J, leaving 11 bases between. CDR3 nucleotide sequence: TGTGCCAGCAGCGTAGCTATAGACGGGGAGACCCAGTACTTC. This translates into CASSVAIDGETQYF.

The chain couples TRBV4-3 to TRBJ2-1; D unresolved. The CDR3 has 12 amino acids. Trimming shortened V by 7 bases and J by 6 bases, and 10 bases separated the two germline ends. Germline CDR1 LGHNA, CDR2 YSLEER. The CDR3 spells CASIGIPNEQFF. Here the CDR3 DNA reads TGCGCCAGCATAGGGATACCCAATGAGCAGTTCTTC.